This TCR beta chain appears in the sequencing data of a study of OX40 agonist ivuxolimab in advanced cancers. Note on this clone: Its target is not known. The germline gene is not matched at one end of the junction; a read error may be the cause.

Blood sampling was done at baseline, cycle 4 day 1, and cycle 7 day 1. Findings and limits, study-wide: Within 6 weeks, CD4+ and CD8+ blood T cells expanded clonally at 0.1 to 3.0 mg/kg.

Here immunoSEQ multiplex PCR was the method, and the copy in TCRdb shows in-frame clones only, minus some. The table has about 49,000 clones, around nine tenths seen once. The material sequenced was CD4+ or CD8+ T cells sorted from blood, taken in a trial of the OX40 agonist ivuxolimab. The receptor comes from an adult with an advanced solid tumor such as melanoma, head and neck, liver or kidney cancer.

The CDR3 here is CASSLGPTGNPGELFF. The CDR3 region has the DNA TGTGCCAGCAGCTTAGGCCCTACAGGGAACCCCGGGGAGCTGTTTTTT. The chain employs TRBV13 and TRBJ2-2, with D possibly being TRBD1 (6 bases). The CDR3 contains 16 residues. Germline lookup yields CDR1 PRHDT and CDR2 FYEKMQ (reference sequence).